These 21 T cell receptor beta chains originate from one sample sequenced in a study of response to subunit inactivated influenza vaccine. TCRdb recomputed calls from the RT-PCR reads with MiXCR, one row per CDR3 protein. The sample records 710,000 or so distinct CDR3 sequences, around 16% being singletons. Source: PBMCs from blood, taken 11 to 12 days after vaccination. These receptors all stem from a man over 45 who received an inactivated influenza vaccine.

The chain links TRBV2 to TRBJ2-3; 7 nucleotides align to TRBD2. The V and J ends lost 5 bases and 5 bases, in that order; junction bases with no gene match: 7. CDR1 and CDR2 from the germline V gene are SNHLY and FYNNEI. The CDR3 extends over 14 amino acids. Here the CDR3 DNA reads TGTGCCAGCAGTTACGAGCGGGGCGGAGATACGCAGTATTTT. This translates into CASSYERGGDTQYF.

In this sample, this clonotype turned up a few times. The chain links TRBV4-2 to TRBJ2-4; D not certain. V shed 0 bases and J shed 1 base, with 16 bases lying between them. This CDR3 is 18 amino acids long. Germline assignment: CDR1 LGHNA and CDR2 YNFKEQ. CDR3 nucleotides: TGTGCCAGCAGCCAAGAGGTGATGGGGTCTAGGGCCAAAAACATTCAGTACTTC. Its protein product is CASSQEVMGSRAKNIQYF.

This clonotype was detected a few times. Here the CDR3 DNA reads TGCGCCAGCAGCAGCGGCCCCGGGACAGGGAGCTCCTACGAGCAGTACTTC. This translates into CASSSGPGTGSSYEQYF. This sequence joins TRBV5-1 and TRBJ2-7; 9 positions match TRBD1. This CDR3 has 17 amino acids. The V and J ends lost 4 bases and 0 bases, in that order; junction bases with no gene match: 11. Germline V gene data show CDR1 as SGHRS and CDR2 as YFSETQ.

This clonotype occurred a few times. The rearrangement links TRBV7-9 to TRBJ2-7; TRBD1 aligns across 8 bases. V lost 5 bases and J lost 2; bases outside the gene matches: 2. CDR3 length: 13 amino acids. Germline CDR1 and CDR2: SEHNR and FQNEAQ (reference sequence). CDR3 in amino acids: CASSGRGPYEQYF. The CDR3 DNA is TGTGCCAGCAGCGGCAGGGGGCCCTACGAGCAGTACTTC.

There are a few counts of this clonotype. This chain connects TRBV19 to TRBJ1-6; TRBD1 agrees at 8 bases. Losses at the gene ends were 7 bases for V and 9 bases for J; bases not matched to a gene: 5. CDR1 and CDR2 from the germline V gene are LNHDA and SQIVND (reference sequence). The CDR3 length is 13 residues. The CDR3 region has the DNA TGTGCCAGTAAGGACAGGGTGGGTTCACCCCTCCACTTT. This gives the protein CASKDRVGSPLHF.

CDR3 sequence (DNA): TGTGCCAGCAGCTTATCCAGAGACACTGAAGCTTTCTTT. As protein: CASSLSRDTEAFF. The rearrangement links TRBV11-1 to TRBJ1-1, with D unresolved. Germline CDR1 SGHAT, CDR2 FQDESV (reference sequence). Trimming left V 2 bases short and J 3 bases short, with 7 bases between. The length of the CDR3 is 13 residues.

Ten or more counts support this clonotype. V gene TRBV18 combines with J gene TRBJ2-7; 7 bases match TRBD1. Germline V gene data show CDR1 as KGHSH and CDR2 as LQKENI. The CDR3 is 15 amino acids. The trim removed 6 bases at V and 0 bases at J, leaving 8 bases unmatched. CDR3 nucleotide sequence: TGTGCCAGCTCGCGAGGGACAGCCGACTCCTACGAGCAGTACTTC. As protein: CASSRGTADSYEQYF. The variable domain in full, with the rest retrieved from reference TRBV18 and TRBJ2-7, is NAGVMQNPRHLVRRRGQEARLRCSPMKGHSHVYWYRQLPEEGLKFMVYLQKENIIDESGMPKERFSAEFPKEGPSILRIQQVVRGDSAAYFCASSRGTADSYEQYFGPGTRLTVT.

This clonotype was picked up a small number of times. V and J are TRBV10-3 and TRBJ2-7, with D perhaps TRBD1 (7 bases). The CDR3 contains 14 residues. V lost 3 bases, J lost 0 bases, and 9 bases lay in between. CDR1 and CDR2 from the germline V gene are ENHRY and SYGVKD. This CDR3 is CAISDQGGSYEQYF. The CDR3 DNA follows: TGTGCCATCAGTGATCAGGGGGGCTCCTACGAGCAGTACTTC.

The V and J genes are TRBV19 and TRBJ2-2, with 10 bases identical to TRBD1. The germline V gene encodes CDR1 LNHDA and CDR2 SQIVND (reference sequence). The CDR3 totals 17 residues. V was pared by 0 bases and J by 6 bases, with 7 bases of the junction left unmatched. CDR3 sequence: CASSIDLGTGVAGELFF. As DNA, the CDR3 is TGTGCCAGTAGTATAGATCTGGGGACAGGGGTCGCCGGGGAGCTGTTTTTT.

The J gene is TRBJ2-5, the V gene TRBV27; 8 nucleotides line up with TRBD1. The germline V gene encodes CDR1 MNHEY and CDR2 SMNVEV (reference sequence). Trimming removed 3 bases from V and 3 bases from J; junction bases left unmatched: 3. This CDR3 is built from 14 residues. CDR3 nucleotides: TGTGCCAGCAGTTTTTCAGGGGGCGAAGAGACCCAGTACTTC. This codes for CASSFSGGEETQYF.

This clonotype was observed at least ten times. The rearrangement joins TRBV20-1 to TRBJ2-1, with 7 bases that match TRBD1. This CDR3 is built from 13 residues. The V gene end was trimmed by 3 bases and the J gene end by 5 bases; junction bases not matched to a gene: 4. Germline lookup yields CDR1 DFQATT and CDR2 SNEGSKA (reference sequence). The CDR3 DNA reads TGCAGTGCTAGGCCGCAGGGGGACAATGAGCAGTTCTTC. It codes for CSARPQGDNEQFF.

At least ten counts were recorded for this clonotype. The chain employs TRBV11-2 and TRBJ1-2; D might be TRBD1 (5 bases). The ends were cut back, 7 bases at V and 7 bases at J, with 16 bases in the middle. This CDR3 is 13 amino acids long. Germline values: CDR1 SGHAT, CDR2 FQNNGV. The CDR3 protein is CASTTGPSVGYTF. The CDR3 nucleotides read TGTGCCAGCACCACAGGACCATCGGTTGGCTACACCTTC.

The V call is TRBV10-3, the J call TRBJ2-7; D may be TRBD2 (5 bases). The CDR3 length is 14 residues. Trimming cost V 8 bases and J 3 bases, with 17 bases left between them. CDR1 and CDR2 from the germline V gene are ENHRY and SYGVKD. The CDR3 DNA reads TGTGCCATCGGCCTTACGGGATCCTTCTACGAGCAGTACTTC. Translation: CAIGLTGSFYEQYF.

This clonotype came up once. The rearrangement joins TRBV20-1 to TRBJ2-7; 14 bases are a match to TRBD2. J lost 9 bases, V lost 7 bases, and 5 bases had no gene match. The CDR3 contains 12 residues. Germline V gives CDR1 DFQATT, CDR2 SNEGSKA (reference sequence). CDR3 sequence: CSGGTSGRGQYF. DNA of the CDR3: TGCAGTGGGGGGACTAGCGGGAGAGGGCAGTACTTC.

The genes are TRBV14 and TRBJ2-3; D is unresolved. CDR3 size: 14 residues. The germline gives CDR1 SGHDN, CDR2 FVKESK. Between the trimmed V and J ends, which lost 2 bases and 2 bases, there was a span of 8 bases. The CDR3 DNA is TGTGCCAGCAGCCAAAGGATACCCACAGATACGCAGTATTTT. Its translation: CASSQRIPTDTQYF. Together with reference TRBV14 and TRBJ2-3, the CDR3 gives the full variable domain: EAGVTQFPSHSVIEKGQTVTLRCDPISGHDNLYWYRRVMGKEIKFLLHFVKESKQDESGMPNNRFLAERTGGTYSTLKVQPAELEDSGVYFCASSQRIPTDTQYFGPGTRLTVL.

This clonotype came up many times. The CDR3 sequence: CASSLARDTEAFF. DNA for the CDR3: TGTGCCAGCAGTTTAGCGCGAGACACTGAAGCTTTCTTT. This sequence joins TRBV12-3 or TRBV12-4 and TRBJ1-1; D is unresolved. The CDR3 sequence is 13 residues long. Trimming stripped 0 bases from V and 3 bases from J, with 5 bases between.

The gene calls are TRBV7-2 and TRBJ2-3; D remains unclear. Germline V gene sequence: CDR1 SGHTA, CDR2 FQGNSA. V was pared by 6 bases and J by 7 bases, with 11 bases between. The CDR3 covers 12 residues. DNA for the CDR3: TGTGCCAGCAGTCGTACTCGAAATACGCAGTATTTT. It encodes CASSRTRNTQYF.

V usage is TRBV10-3 and J usage is TRBJ2-5, with D possibly being TRBD2 (6 bases). The V gene lost 1 base and the J gene lost 1 base, with 13 bases spanning the gap. The CDR3 contains 16 residues. Germline loops: CDR1 ENHRY, CDR2 SYGVKD. The CDR3 DNA reads as TGTGCCATCAGTGAGTGGGCTAGCGCCGGCCAAGAGACCCAGTACTTC. It yields the protein CAISEWASAGQETQYF.

This clonotype was observed a few times. V is TRBV28 and J is TRBJ2-3; D is uncertain. Germline V gives CDR1 MDHEN, CDR2 SYDVKM. Trimming removed 6 bases from V and 0 bases from J, with 10 bases in between. CDR3 length equals 14 residues. The CDR3 DNA follows: TGTGCCAGCAGCTCCCGAGTTAGCACAGATACGCAGTATTTT. It translates to CASSSRVSTDTQYF.

V and J are TRBV27 and TRBJ2-6, with D perhaps TRBD1 or TRBD2 (5 bases each). CDR1 and CDR2 from the germline V gene are MNHEY and SMNVEV (reference sequence). This CDR3 region has 15 residues. The V gene lost 3 bases and the J gene lost 4 bases, with 10 bases spanning the gap. CDR3 DNA sequence: TGTGCCAGCAGTTTTAGGGGACGGGGGGCCAACGTCCTGACTTTC. Protein: CASSFRGRGANVLTF.

The chain uses TRBV6-1 and TRBJ1-4, with D tentatively TRBD1 (6 bases). Trimming pared 8 bases from V and 0 bases from J, leaving 25 bases between. CDR1 and CDR2 from the germline V gene are MNHNS and SASEGT. The CDR3 sequence is 19 residues long. The CDR3 spells CASGRPGTRTTATNEKLFF. CDR3 nucleotides: TGTGCCAGCGGACGACCCGGGACACGCACAACTGCAACTAATGAAAAACTGTTTTTT.